The 24 T cell receptor beta chains reported below all come from one sample, sequenced in a study of blood T cells in healthy people across ages. Alongside a J-beta primer mix, a sample-barcoded 5' primer served in a second PCR lasting roughly 7 to 11 cycles. In TCRdb, the 5' RACE reads were re-called with MiXCR into one record per CDR3 protein. The data show around 800,000 distinct CDR3 sequences, roughly 26% seen once. These same data were also listed under a study on T cells of mothers and their children.

The sequenced material came from blood. These receptors were obtained from a boy aged 10-17 years in good health.

This chain connects TRBV12-3 or TRBV12-4 to TRBJ1-1; D gene ambiguous. The CDR3 runs to 12 residues. With 7 bases removed from V and 4 bases from J, the gap between germline ends came to 10 bases. The CDR3 sequence: CASTLGVTEAFF. CDR3 in DNA: TGTGCCAGCACCCTCGGTGTCACTGAAGCTTTCTTT.

On this clonotype: The junction departs from germline at one end; a sequencing error may be responsible. The CDR3: CATSDLAARARRFF. Here the CDR3 DNA reads TGTGCCACCAGTGATCTAGCAGCCAGGGCCCGCCGGTTCTTC. The chain employs TRBV24-1 and TRBJ2-5; D possibly uses TRBD1 or TRBD2 (5 bases each). The V gene's germline CDR1 is KGHDR and CDR2 SFDVKD. The CDR3 has 14 residues.

V usage is TRBV6-6 and J usage is TRBJ2-2; 8 bases map to TRBD1. This CDR3 has 15 amino acids. The germline V gene has CDR1 MNHNY and CDR2 SVGAGI (reference sequence). CDR3 in amino acids: CAVRRDRGNTGELFF. CDR3 DNA: TGTGCTGTGCGGCGAGACAGGGGTAACACCGGGGAGCTGTTTTTT.

The chain has TRBV10-3 and TRBJ1-1; 7 nucleotides match TRBD1. The J segment lost 11 bases and the V segment lost 3 bases, leaving 18 bases of the junction unmatched. Germline V gene lookup returns CDR1 ENHRY and CDR2 SYGVKD. CDR3 size: 16 residues. CDR3 nucleotide sequence: TGTGCCATCAGTGATGTCTTAGGGACAGACCAACCTGGGGCTTTCTTT. This translates into CAISDVLGTDQPGAFF.

V is TRBV2 and J is TRBJ2-2; D is undetermined. Germline assignment: CDR1 SNHLY and CDR2 FYNNEI. V was pared by 5 bases and J by 7 bases, with 20 bases between. CDR3 length: 16 residues. The CDR3 sequence: CASSPTPIIQSGELFF. The CDR3 nucleotides read TGTGCCAGCAGTCCAACCCCAATAATCCAGAGCGGGGAGCTGTTTTTT.

About this clonotype: The conserved closing phenylalanine or tryptophan is absent in this CDR3, likely reflecting a read error. The V and J genes are TRBV7-9 and TRBJ2-7, with a tentative D call TRBD2 (5 bases). V gave up 5 bases and J gave up 3 bases, with 8 bases separating them. Germline CDR1 is SEHNR and CDR2 is FQNEAQ (reference sequence). The CDR3 runs to 12 residues. CDR3 bases: TGTGCCAGCAGCCGGGGAGACTACGAGCAGTACTTA. It yields the protein CASSRGDYEQYL.

The chain couples TRBV11-2 to TRBJ2-5, with D possibly TRBD1 on 6 matching bases. The closer fit of TRBJ2-1 to the DNA end suggests the J call may be wrong. The CDR3 extends over 16 amino acids. Germline values: CDR1 SGHAT, CDR2 FQNNGV. CDR3 amino acids: CASSLVAGVAYNEQFF. CDR3 nucleotides: TGTGCCAGCAGCTTAGTAGCAGGGGTTGCCTACAATGAGCAGTTCTTC.

J is TRBJ2-1 and V is TRBV6-1, with TRBD2 matching over 9 bases. The CDR3 runs to 17 residues. Per germline, CDR1 MNHNS and CDR2 SASEGT. The V gene end was trimmed by 6 bases and the J gene end by 8 bases; junction bases not matched to a gene: 17. CDR3 DNA: TGTGCCAGCAGCAAACGGGGATCGCGGGGGGGATACGATGAGCAGTTCTTC. Encoded protein: CASSKRGSRGGYDEQFF.

The chain carries TRBV12-3 or TRBV12-4 and TRBJ1-6; no definite D call. CDR3 length equals 16 residues. Trimming pared 5 bases from V and 1 base from J, leaving 12 bases between. CDR3 sequence: CASSATQSSYNSPLHF. The CDR3 bases are TGTGCCAGCAGTGCGACACAATCATCCTATAATTCACCCCTCCACTTT.

This chain links TRBV6-1 with TRBJ1-2; no definite D call. Deletions cut 6 bases from V and 0 bases from J, with 20 bases between. Germline lookup yields CDR1 MNHNS and CDR2 SASEGT. This CDR3 comprises 17 residues. The CDR3 spells CASRKQALLLANYGYTF. The CDR3, as DNA: TGTGCCAGCAGGAAGCAGGCCCTCCTGCTAGCTAACTATGGCTACACCTTC.

The rearrangement uses TRBV12-3 or TRBV12-4 and TRBJ2-5; TRBD2 matches 7 bases. This CDR3 is 14 amino acids long. V dropped 7 bases and J dropped 4; count of bases not matched to a gene: 9. The CDR3 DNA follows: TGTGCCAGCAATCAGCGGGGAGGTGGAGAGACCCAGTACTTC. Translated: CASNQRGGGETQYF.

V and J are TRBV4-1 and TRBJ2-7; TRBD2 is a possible D gene (6 bases). Germline V lookup: CDR1 MGHRA, CDR2 YSYEKL. The CDR3 length is 17 residues. Trimming removed 4 bases at V and 3 bases at J, with 22 bases between. CDR3 in DNA: TGCGCCAGCAGCCTCAACCCGAGACTTACCGGGGGCTACGAGCAGTACTTC. Translation: CASSLNPRLTGGYEQYF.

This clonotype was seen a handful of times. This chain uses TRBV4-1 with TRBJ1-2; no firm D call. Germline assignment: CDR1 MGHRA and CDR2 YSYEKL. CDR3 length equals 15 residues. V lost 4 bases and J lost 1, with 13 bases in between. As DNA, the CDR3 is TGCGCCAGCAGCCCAGGAGTTCAGTTTAACTATGGCTACACCTTC. Translated, it gives CASSPGVQFNYGYTF.

The rearrangement links TRBV5-1 to TRBJ1-3; D gene uncertain. V was shortened by 4 bases and J by 0 bases, with 11 bases between the two germline ends. The CDR3 consists of 15 residues. Germline V lookup: CDR1 SGHRS, CDR2 YFSETQ. This CDR3 reads CASSAAEVSGNTIYF. The CDR3 nucleotides are TGCGCCAGCAGCGCTGCGGAGGTCTCTGGAAACACCATATATTTT.

The rearrangement links TRBV7-6 to TRBJ2-5; D unresolved. The J call may be incorrect, as the DNA end agrees better with TRBJ2-7. In germline, CDR1 is SGHVS, CDR2 FNYEAQ. The CDR3 has 14 amino acids. CDR3: CASSLIGFWGEQYF. The DNA of the CDR3 is TGTGCCAGCAGCTTAATCGGGTTTTGGGGCGAGCAGTACTTC.

There are a few counts of this clonotype. The rearrangement uses TRBV12-3 or TRBV12-4 and TRBJ1-6, with TRBD1 identical over 10 bases. The CDR3 totals 15 residues. The junction had 8 bases not matched to a gene; V was cut back by 5 bases and J by 10 bases. This CDR3 reads CASSLRQGAGSPLHF. Here the CDR3 DNA reads TGTGCCAGCAGTCTCAGACAGGGGGCGGGGTCACCCCTCCACTTT.

The sample holds a few counts of this clonotype. The CDR3 DNA reads TGTGCCAGCAGCTCAACTATTAAGCACCACAATGAGCAGTTCTTC. Translation gives CASSSTIKHHNEQFF. The chain recombines TRBV7-3 with TRBJ2-1; no firm D call. The germline V gene encodes CDR1 SGHTA and CDR2 FQGTGA. There are 15 residues in the CDR3. V was pared by 4 bases and J by 5 bases, with 15 bases between.

V and J are TRBV29-1 and TRBJ2-5; 8 bases line up with TRBD2. The J call may be incorrect, as the DNA end agrees better with TRBJ2-1. CDR3 length: 14 amino acids. Germline CDR1 reads SQVTM; CDR2 reads ANQGSEA. CDR3 DNA: TGCAGCGTTGAAGGGCGGGGGGCCCTCGATGAGCAGTTCTTC. This encodes CSVEGRGALDEQFF.

The rearrangement links TRBV20-1 to TRBJ2-5; D might be TRBD2 (6 bases). This CDR3 region has 15 residues. Trimming stripped 5 bases from V and 2 bases from J, with 18 bases between. Germline CDR1 DFQATT, CDR2 SNEGSKA (reference sequence). The CDR3 region is CSADGTPSRQETQYF. The CDR3 DNA follows: TGCAGTGCTGACGGGACTCCATCCCGACAAGAGACCCAGTACTTC.

J is TRBJ1-1 and V is TRBV11-2, with D perhaps TRBD1 (5 bases). Trimming pared 5 bases from V and 4 bases from J, leaving 14 bases between. The CDR3 runs to 14 residues. Germline assignment: CDR1 SGHAT and CDR2 FQNNGV. The CDR3 spells CASSPRGFTTEAFF. The CDR3 region has the DNA TGTGCCAGCAGCCCCCGGGGGTTCACCACTGAAGCTTTCTTT. Together with reference TRBV11-2 and TRBJ1-1, the CDR3 gives the full variable domain: EAGVAQSPRYKIIEKRQSVAFWCNPISGHATLYWYQQILGQGPKLLIQFQNNGVVDDSQLPKDRFSAERLKGVDSTLKIQPAKLEDSAVYLCASSPRGFTTEAFFGQGTRLTVV.

This clonotype was seen more than once but under ten times. The V gene is TRBV5-1, the J gene TRBJ2-7; tentatively, D is TRBD1 (5 bases). CDR3 length: 16 amino acids. V was clipped by 4 bases and J by 2 bases, with 19 bases between them. CDR1 is SGHRS, CDR2 YFSETQ, per germline. The DNA for the CDR3 is TGCGCCAGCAGCCCAGCAGCAGGGTTGATACCCTACGAGCAGTACTTC. Translating it yields CASSPAAGLIPYEQYF.

For this clonotype: It may be a read error: a sequence one base away is much more abundant. The J gene is TRBJ2-1, the V gene TRBV7-3; 7 nucleotides line up with TRBD2. Germline lookup yields CDR1 SGHTA and CDR2 FQGTGA. CDR3 length equals 15 residues. CDR3 nucleotide sequence: TGTGCCGGCAGCTTAGAAGCGGGGCCCTACAATGAGCAGTTCTTC. Its protein is CAGSLEAGPYNEQFF.

The genes are TRBV20-1 and TRBJ2-6; D may correspond to TRBD1 or TRBD2 (6 bases each). Germline V gene lookup returns CDR1 DFQATT and CDR2 SNEGSKA (reference sequence). The CDR3 totals 20 residues. With 1 base removed from V and 0 bases from J, the gap between germline ends came to 22 bases. The CDR3: CSARGRTSGGLSSGANVLTF. The CDR3 bases are TGCAGTGCTAGAGGCCGGACCTCCGGGGGCCTCTCCTCTGGGGCCAACGTCCTGACTTTC.

The sample holds a few counts of this clonotype. The V call is TRBV6-1, the J call TRBJ1-1; 8 positions match TRBD1. The CDR3 has 14 residues. Germline trimming cut 1 base from V and 3 bases from J; bases unmatched to any gene: 1. From germline, CDR1 is MNHNS and CDR2 SASEGT. The CDR3 spells CASSEEQGDTEAFF. In DNA form, the CDR3 reads TGTGCCAGCAGTGAAGAACAGGGGGACACTGAAGCTTTCTTT.